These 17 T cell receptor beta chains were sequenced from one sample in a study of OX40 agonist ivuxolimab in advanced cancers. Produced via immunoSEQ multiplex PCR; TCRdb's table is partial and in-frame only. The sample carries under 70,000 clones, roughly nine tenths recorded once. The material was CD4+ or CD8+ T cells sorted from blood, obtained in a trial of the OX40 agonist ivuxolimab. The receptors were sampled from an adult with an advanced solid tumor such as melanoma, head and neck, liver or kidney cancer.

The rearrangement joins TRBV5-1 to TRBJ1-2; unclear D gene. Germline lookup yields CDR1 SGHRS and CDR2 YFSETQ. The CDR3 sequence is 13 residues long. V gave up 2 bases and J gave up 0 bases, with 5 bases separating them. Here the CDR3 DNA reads TGCGCCAGCAGCTTTGAACCTAACTATGGCTACACCTTC. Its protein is CASSFEPNYGYTF.

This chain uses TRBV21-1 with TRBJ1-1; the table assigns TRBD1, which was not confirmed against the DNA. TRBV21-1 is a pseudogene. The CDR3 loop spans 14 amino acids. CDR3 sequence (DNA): TGTGCCAGCGCCAGGGTTCCCAAGGGCACTGAAGCTTTCTTT. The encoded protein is CASARVPKGTEAFF.

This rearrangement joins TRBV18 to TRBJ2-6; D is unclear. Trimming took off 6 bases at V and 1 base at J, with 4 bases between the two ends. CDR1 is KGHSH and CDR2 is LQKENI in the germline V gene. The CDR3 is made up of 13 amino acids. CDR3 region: CASSESGANVLTF. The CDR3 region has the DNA TGTGCCAGCTCGGAGTCTGGGGCCAACGTCCTGACTTTC.

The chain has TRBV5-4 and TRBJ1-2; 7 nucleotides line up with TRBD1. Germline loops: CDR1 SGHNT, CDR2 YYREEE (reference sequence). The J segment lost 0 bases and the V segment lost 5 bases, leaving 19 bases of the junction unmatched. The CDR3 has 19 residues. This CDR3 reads CASSYPGQRTFASNYGYTF. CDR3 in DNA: TGTGCCAGCAGTTACCCGGGACAGCGAACCTTTGCCTCTAACTATGGCTACACCTTC.

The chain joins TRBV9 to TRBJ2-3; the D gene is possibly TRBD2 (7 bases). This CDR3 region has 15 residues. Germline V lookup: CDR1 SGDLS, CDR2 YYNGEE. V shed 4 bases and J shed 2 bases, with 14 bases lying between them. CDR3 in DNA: TGTGCCAGCAGCCATAGGGGGGGGGACACAGATACGCAGTATTTT. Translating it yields CASSHRGGDTDTQYF.

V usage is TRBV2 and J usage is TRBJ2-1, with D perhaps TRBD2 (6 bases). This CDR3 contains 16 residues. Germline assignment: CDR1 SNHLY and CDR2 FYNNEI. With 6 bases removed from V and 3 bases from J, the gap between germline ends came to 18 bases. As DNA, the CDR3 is TGTGCCAGCAGCCCGTTTGGGGAGGCAATCTACAATGAGCAGTTCTTC. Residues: CASSPFGEAIYNEQFF.

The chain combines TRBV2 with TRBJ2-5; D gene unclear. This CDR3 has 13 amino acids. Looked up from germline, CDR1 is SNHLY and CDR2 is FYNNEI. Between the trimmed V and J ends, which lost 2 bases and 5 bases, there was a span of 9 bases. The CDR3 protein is CASSEIRMETQYF. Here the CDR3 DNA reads TGTGCCAGCAGTGAAATCAGGATGGAGACCCAGTACTTC.

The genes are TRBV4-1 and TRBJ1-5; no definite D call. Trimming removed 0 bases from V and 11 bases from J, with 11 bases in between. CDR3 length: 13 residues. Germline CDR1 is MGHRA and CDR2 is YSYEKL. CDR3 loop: CASSQDLEGTQHF. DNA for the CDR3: TGCGCCAGCAGCCAAGATCTAGAAGGTACCCAGCATTTT.

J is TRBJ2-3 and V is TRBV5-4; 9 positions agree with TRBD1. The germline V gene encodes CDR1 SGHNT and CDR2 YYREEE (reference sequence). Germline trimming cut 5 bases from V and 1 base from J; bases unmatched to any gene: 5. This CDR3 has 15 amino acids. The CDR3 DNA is TGTGCCAGCAGTATGGGACAGGGTGGCACAGATACGCAGTATTTT. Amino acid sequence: CASSMGQGGTDTQYF.

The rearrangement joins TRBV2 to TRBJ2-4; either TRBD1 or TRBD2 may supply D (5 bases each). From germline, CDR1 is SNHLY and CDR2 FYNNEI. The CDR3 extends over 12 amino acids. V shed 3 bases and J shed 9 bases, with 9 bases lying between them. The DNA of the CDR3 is TGTGCCAGCAGTGATCGGGACGGCATTCAGTACTTC. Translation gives CASSDRDGIQYF.

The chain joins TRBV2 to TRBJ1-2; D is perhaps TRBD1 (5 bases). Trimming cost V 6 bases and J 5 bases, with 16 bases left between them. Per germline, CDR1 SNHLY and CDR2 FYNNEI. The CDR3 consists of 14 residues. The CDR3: CASSAGGAGYGYTF. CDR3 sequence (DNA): TGTGCCAGCAGCGCCGGAGGGGCCGGGTATGGCTACACCTTC.

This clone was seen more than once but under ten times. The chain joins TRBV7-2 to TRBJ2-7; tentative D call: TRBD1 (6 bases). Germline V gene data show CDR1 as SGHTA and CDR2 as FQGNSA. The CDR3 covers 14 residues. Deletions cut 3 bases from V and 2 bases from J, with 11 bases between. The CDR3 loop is CASSFRQGPYEQYF. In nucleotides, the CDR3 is TGTGCCAGCAGCTTCCGGCAGGGGCCCTACGAGCAGTACTTC.

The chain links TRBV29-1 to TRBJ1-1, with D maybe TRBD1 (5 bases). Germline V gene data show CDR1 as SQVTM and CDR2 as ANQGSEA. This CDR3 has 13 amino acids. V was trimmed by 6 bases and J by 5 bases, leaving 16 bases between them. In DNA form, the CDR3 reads TGCAGCGTCACCGGGACGGGAAGGACTGAAGCTTTCTTT. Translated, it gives CSVTGTGRTEAFF.

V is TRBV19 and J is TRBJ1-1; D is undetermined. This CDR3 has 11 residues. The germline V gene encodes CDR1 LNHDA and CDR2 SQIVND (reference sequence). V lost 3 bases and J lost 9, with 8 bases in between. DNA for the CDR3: TGTGCCAGTAGTATGAGGGCCCAAGCTTTCTTT. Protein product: CASSMRAQAFF.

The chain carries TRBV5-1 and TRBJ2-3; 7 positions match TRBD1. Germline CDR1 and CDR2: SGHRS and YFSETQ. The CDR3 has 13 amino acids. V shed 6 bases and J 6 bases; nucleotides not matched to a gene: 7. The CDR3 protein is CASNRQGWDTQYF. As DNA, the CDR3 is TGCGCCAGCAACAGACAGGGTTGGGATACGCAGTATTTT.

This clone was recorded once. The CDR3 loop reads CAISESRAGAGSPLHF. The CDR3 coding sequence is TGTGCCATCAGTGAGTCGAGGGCAGGCGCTGGATCACCCCTCCACTTT. The chain employs TRBV10-3 and TRBJ1-6; D is unresolved. CDR3 length: 16 residues. CDR1 ENHRY and CDR2 SYGVKD come from the germline V gene. V was trimmed by 0 bases and J by 10 bases, leaving 16 bases between them.

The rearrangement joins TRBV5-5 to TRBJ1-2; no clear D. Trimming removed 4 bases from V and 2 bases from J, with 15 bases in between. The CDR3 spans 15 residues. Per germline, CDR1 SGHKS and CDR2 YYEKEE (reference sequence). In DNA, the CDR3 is TGTGCCAGCAGCCCTACAGCAACAGTGAACTATGGCTACACCTTC. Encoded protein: CASSPTATVNYGYTF.